A selection of T cell receptor beta chains follows, all from one sample in a study of T cell repertoires in cytomegalovirus infection. TCRdb passed the reads through MiXCR, listing each CDR3 protein once. In the table there are around 180,000 distinct CDR3 sequences, about 21% of which are singletons. Source material: PBMCs. These receptors came from a human donor in good health (CMV status not recorded). Some clones in this sample may be carry-over from other donors' samples. Each CDR3 is given with its conserved first and last residue. A D gene is named only where the DNA matches it firmly. Size values are once, few and many counts, or a class for expanded clones, and some rows have none.

j_gene,abundance,d_gene,v_gene,CDR3aa,CDR3nt
TRBJ1-5,NA,NA,TRBV6-2/TRBV6-3,CASSSPPNQPQHF,TGTGCCAGCAGTAGCCCCCCAAATCAGCCCCAGCATTTT
TRBJ1-1,many,NA,TRBV7-6,CASSLGSMGNTEAFF,TGTGCCAGCAGCTTAGGGTCTATGGGGAACACTGAAGCTTTCTTT
TRBJ2-1,NA,TRBD2,TRBV5-1,CASSLDPTGGYNEQFF,TGCGCCAGCAGCTTGGACCCGACGGGAGGGTACAATGAGCAGTTCTTC
TRBJ2-1,NA,TRBD1,TRBV2,CASKGQGYNEQFF,TGTGCCAGCAAGGGACAGGGGTACAATGAGCAGTTCTTC
TRBJ1-2,few,NA,TRBV6-2/TRBV6-3,CASTEGRIYGYTF,TGTGCCAGCACCGAGGGGAGAATCTATGGCTACACCTTC
TRBJ2-7,few,TRBD1,TRBV20-1,CSALTGTGKYEQYF,TGCAGTGCTCTTACCGGGACAGGGAAATACGAGCAGTACTTC
TRBJ2-7,few,TRBD2,TRBV11-2,CASSSDGYLAGGPSEVF,TGTGCCAGCAGCTCCGATGGTTACTTAGCGGGAGGGCCGTCCGAGGTCTTC
TRBJ1-5,many,TRBD1,TRBV6-1,CASTGQGTDQPQHF,TGTGCCAGCACGGGACAGGGCACGGATCAGCCCCAGCATTTT
TRBJ2-7,few,NA,TRBV2,CASSEISYEQYF,TGTGCCAGCAGTGAAATCTCCTACGAGCAGTACTTC
TRBJ2-7,many,TRBD2,TRBV7-2,CASSRTSDTYEQYF,TGTGCCAGCAGTAGGACTAGCGACACCTACGAGCAGTACTTC
TRBJ1-2,NA,TRBD1,TRBV12-3/TRBV12-4,CASSLTGGYGYTF,TGTGCCAGCAGCCTGACAGGGGGCTATGGCTACACCTTC
TRBJ1-4,NA,NA,TRBV20-1,CSAYSGANEKLFF,TGCAGTGCTTACTCAGGGGCTAATGAAAAACTGTTTTTT
TRBJ2-4,many,NA,TRBV7-2,CASSRDGPGLDIQYF,TGTGCCAGCAGTAGGGACGGGCCGGGACTTGACATTCAGTACTTC
TRBJ1-1,NA,NA,TRBV5-4,CASSRSGRGDTEAFF,TGTGCCAGCAGCAGGTCGGGGCGCGGGGACACTGAAGCTTTCTTT
TRBJ2-5,NA,NA,TRBV20-1,CSARDRAGWEETQYF,TGCAGTGCTAGAGATCGGGCGGGGTGGGAAGAGACCCAGTACTTC
TRBJ2-7,NA,NA,TRBV20-1,CSARATSSYEQYF,TGCAGTGCTAGAGCGACTAGTTCCTACGAGCAGTACTTC
TRBJ2-7,many,TRBD2,TRBV7-6,CASSLRTSGTVEQYF,TGTGCCAGCAGCCTCCGGACTAGCGGGACGGTCGAGCAGTACTTC
TRBJ1-2,NA,NA,TRBV28,CASSYGGYGYTF,TGTGCCAGCAGTTACGGGGGCTATGGCTACACCTTC
TRBJ2-1,NA,NA,TRBV27,CASSLYGDGYNEQFF,TGTGCCAGCAGTTTGTATGGGGACGGCTACAATGAGCAGTTCTTC
TRBJ2-1,many,TRBD1,TRBV28,CASSPLTWGQGALNEQFF,TGTGCCAGCAGTCCCCTCACATGGGGGCAGGGGGCCTTGAATGAGCAGTTCTTC
TRBJ1-2,many,NA,TRBV7-8,CASSLDNGPYGYTF,TGTGCCAGCAGCTTAGACAACGGACCATATGGCTACACCTTC
TRBJ1-2,NA,NA,TRBV5-4,CASSLERRSGYTF,TGTGCCAGCAGCTTGGAAAGGAGGAGTGGCTACACCTTC